This TCR beta chain was sequenced in a study of blood T cell repertoires in COVID-19. Seattle patients were enrolled while actively infected and followed longitudinally. Germline V CDR1 and CDR2: MRHNA, SNTAGT. The length of the CDR3 is 11 residues. V lost 8 bases and J lost 7, with 11 bases in between. Sequencing was performed with immunoSEQ multiplex PCR; in TCRdb, only in-frame clones are kept and a portion is missing. The table shows 220,000 or so clones, with around four fifths occurring only once. The specimen was peripheral blood. The receptor comes from an elderly woman with COVID-19, enrolled during active disease. The chain is built from TRBV6-4 and TRBJ1-2; D is uncertain. DNA for the CDR3: TGTGCCAGCTGGTCAGGTTCTGGCTACACCTTC. It translates to CASWSGSGYTF.